The 24 T cell receptor beta chains in this list originate from one sample, sequenced in a study of CXCR3-negative and CXCR3-positive naive CD8 T cells (dated by TCRdb to between 2018 and 2021). Sequencing instrument: NextSeq 550. The Human TCR Profiling Kit (MiLaboratory) was used to make UMI-labeled 5' RACE TRB cDNA libraries. TCRdb reprocessed the reads, and each CDR3 protein sequence is entered once, without DNA. The sample's table lists a count of more than 50,000 distinct CDR3 sequences. 0.42% of the sample lies in the top ten. The sequenced material came from naive CXCR3- CD8+ T cells from blood. According to the study, the label for this sample's cell subset or site signals: CD45RO-CCR7+CD27+CD95- naive CD8+ T cells lacking CXCR3 (TNR3-). Receptors were obtained from a human donor in good health. Some clones in this sample may be carry-over from other donors' samples.

This rearrangement joins TRBV4-3 to TRBJ1-6. CDR3 length: 18 amino acids. The germline V gene has CDR1 LGHNA and CDR2 YSLEER. CDR3 protein: CASSQDLVQGSYNSPLHF.

The gene calls are TRBV11-1 and TRBJ1-2. Per germline, CDR1 SGHAT and CDR2 FQDESV (reference sequence). The CDR3 length is 17 residues. CDR3 sequence reads: CASSLGGTADHPLGYTF.

The chain uses TRBV10-3 and TRBJ2-1; TCRdb gives TRBD1 as the D gene, but with no DNA this cannot be confirmed. CDR1 and CDR2 (germline): ENHRY, SYGVKD. The CDR3 runs to 14 residues. This CDR3 is CAISEGQELNEQFF.

The chain recombines TRBV9 with TRBJ2-2; absent DNA, TCRdb's TRBD2 call cannot be checked. The germline CDR1 and CDR2 sequences are SGDLS and YYNGEE. The CDR3 is 17 residues long. The CDR3 sequence is CASSARTSGGPTGELFF.

The chain has TRBV12-3 or TRBV12-4 and TRBJ2-5; TCRdb indicates TRBD1, and absent DNA this call remains unverified. The CDR3 has 13 amino acids. The CDR3 spells CATKTGHQETQYF.

V usage is TRBV7-6 and J usage is TRBJ2-3; TCRdb gives TRBD2 as the D gene, but with no DNA this cannot be confirmed. Germline lookup yields CDR1 SGHVS and CDR2 FNYEAQ. The CDR3 runs 19 residues. The CDR3 sequence is CASSPRRSSGGIGADTQYF. The variable domain in full, completed from reference TRBV7-6 and TRBJ2-3, reads GAGVSQSPRYKVTKRGQDVALRCDPISGHVSLYWYRQALGQGPEFLTYFNYEAQQDKSGLPNDRFSAERPEGSISTLTIQRTEQRDSAMYRCASSPRRSSGGIGADTQYFGPGTRLTVL.

The J gene is TRBJ1-1, the V gene TRBV6-6. The CDR3 is 14 amino acids. Germline assignment: CDR1 MNHNY and CDR2 SVGAGI (reference sequence). CDR3: CASSGDGKNTEAFF.

The CDR3 spells CASSWGDEQFF. The chain couples TRBV5-1 to TRBJ2-1. CDR3 length equals 11 residues. CDR1 and CDR2 from the germline V gene are SGHRS and YFSETQ.

The chain has TRBV28 and TRBJ2-7; TCRdb reports TRBD1, a call that lacks DNA to check it against. The CDR3 is 14 amino acids. Germline V CDR1 and CDR2: MDHEN, SYDVKM. The CDR3 region is CASSPRRGTYEQYF.

V gene TRBV7-9 combines with J gene TRBJ2-2; TCRdb proposes TRBD1, but this gene call is untestable without DNA. The CDR3 covers 15 residues. Germline-derived CDR1 and CDR2 are SEHNR and FQNEAQ (reference sequence). CDR3 amino acids: CASSPRDLNTGELFF.

V is TRBV12-3 or TRBV12-4 and J is TRBJ1-3; TCRdb's assignment of TRBD1 cannot be checked, as there is no DNA. The CDR3 sequence is 18 residues long. CDR3 region: CASSTYSEGQYSGNTIYF.

The chain carries TRBV29-1 and TRBJ2-2; TCRdb outputs TRBD1, but without DNA this stays unchecked. From germline, CDR1 is SQVTM and CDR2 ANQGSEA. The length of the CDR3 is 13 residues. CDR3 sequence reads: CSVGGVNTGELFF.

The V gene is TRBV29-1, the J gene TRBJ2-1; TCRdb's D call, TRBD2, is unchecked because there is no DNA. CDR1 is SQVTM, CDR2 ANQGSEA, per germline. CDR3 length: 14 residues. The CDR3 sequence: CSLPSPDGLNEQFF.

This chain links TRBV6-2 or TRBV6-3 with TRBJ2-3; TCRdb lists TRBD1, though no DNA is available to test this call. The CDR3 sequence is 17 residues long. Germline CDR1 MNHEY, CDR2 SVGEGT. Here the CDR3 reads CASSWEPGQKNTDTQYF.

The CDR3 sequence: CASSDGTAEKLFF. V gene TRBV25-1 combines with J gene TRBJ1-4; the TRBD1 assignment by TCRdb is unverifiable without DNA. Germline V gene lookup returns CDR1 MGHDK and CDR2 SYGVNS. The CDR3 has 13 residues.

This chain connects TRBV28 to TRBJ2-5. The CDR3 has 15 residues. The germline V gene has CDR1 MDHEN and CDR2 SYDVKM. The CDR3 reads CASSLLSGVQETQYF.

This rearrangement joins TRBV7-6 to TRBJ2-7; TCRdb returns TRBD1, unconfirmable since there is no DNA. Germline V CDR1 and CDR2: SGHVS, FNYEAQ. The CDR3 consists of 15 residues. Here the CDR3 reads CASSLDGGLSYEQYF.

The J gene is TRBJ2-6, the V gene TRBV29-1. CDR3 length: 15 residues. Germline V gene data show CDR1 as SQVTM and CDR2 as ANQGSEA. The CDR3 spells CSVWSWASGANVLTF.

The rearrangement joins TRBV7-3 to TRBJ2-5; there is no DNA to check the TCRdb D call of TRBD1. Germline CDR1 reads SGHTA; CDR2 reads FQGTGA. CDR3 length equals 16 residues. The CDR3 here is CASSSGTGGYQETQYF. The whole variable domain, remainder taken from reference TRBV7-3 and TRBJ2-5, is GAGVSQTPSNKVTEKGKYVELRCDPISGHTALYWYRQSLGQGPEFLIYFQGTGAADDSGLPNDRFFAVRPEGSVSTLKIQRTERGDSAVYLCASSSGTGGYQETQYFGPGTRLLVL.

CDR3 loop: CASSVAGSSYEQYF. The chain is built from TRBV11-2 and TRBJ2-7; the TRBD2 assignment by TCRdb is unverifiable without DNA. The CDR3 spans 14 residues. Germline CDR1 is SGHAT and CDR2 is FQNNGV. Combining the CDR3 with reference TRBV11-2 and TRBJ2-7 gives the whole variable domain EAGVAQSPRYKIIEKRQSVAFWCNPISGHATLYWYQQILGQGPKLLIQFQNNGVVDDSQLPKDRFSAERLKGVDSTLKIQPAKLEDSAVYLCASSVAGSSYEQYFGPGTRLTVT.

The CDR3: CAISESIGQNNEQFF. The rearrangement links TRBV10-3 to TRBJ2-1; the TCRdb D gene call, TRBD1, has no DNA to confirm it. Germline-derived CDR1 and CDR2 are ENHRY and SYGVKD. The CDR3 contains 15 residues.

V gene TRBV11-1 combines with J gene TRBJ2-1; no DNA is available, so the TRBD1 call from TCRdb remains unchecked. The CDR3 contains 14 residues. The V gene's germline CDR1 is SGHAT and CDR2 FQDESV (reference sequence). The CDR3: CASSSDRVMDEQFF. The entire variable domain, with the rest obtained from reference TRBV11-1 and TRBJ2-1, is as follows: EAEVAQSPRYKITEKSQAVAFWCDPISGHATLYWYRQILGQGPELLVQFQDESVVDDSQLPKDRFSAERLKGVDSTLKIQPAELGDSAMYLCASSSDRVMDEQFFGPGTRLTVL.

J is TRBJ1-2 and V is TRBV6-2 or TRBV6-3; TCRdb selects TRBD1, and the lack of DNA leaves this call unchecked. This CDR3 has 14 amino acids. CDR1 is MNHEY and CDR2 is SVGEGT in the germline V gene. The chain's CDR3 is CASSLDSTSYGYTF.

V and J are TRBV27 and TRBJ2-7. CDR1 is MNHEY and CDR2 is SMNVEV in the germline V gene (reference sequence). The CDR3 is 12 residues long. The CDR3 reads CASSSDPYEQYF.